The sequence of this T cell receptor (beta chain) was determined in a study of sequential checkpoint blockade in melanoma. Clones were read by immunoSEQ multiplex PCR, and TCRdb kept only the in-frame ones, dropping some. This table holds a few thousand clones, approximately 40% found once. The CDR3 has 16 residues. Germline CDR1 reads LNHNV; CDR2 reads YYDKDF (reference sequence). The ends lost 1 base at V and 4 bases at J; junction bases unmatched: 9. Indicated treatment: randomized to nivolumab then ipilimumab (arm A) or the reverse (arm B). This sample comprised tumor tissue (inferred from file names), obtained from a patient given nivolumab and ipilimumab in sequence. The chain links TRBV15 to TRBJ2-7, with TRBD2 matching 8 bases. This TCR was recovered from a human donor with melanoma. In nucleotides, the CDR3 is TGTGCCACCAGCAGAGCGGGAATAGCGGGACGGTACGAGCAGTACTTC. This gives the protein CATSRAGIAGRYEQYF.